This entry lists 17 T cell receptor beta chains sequenced from one sample in a study of cytomegalovirus exposure and HLA in healthy donors. Here immunoSEQ multiplex PCR was the method, and the copy in TCRdb shows in-frame clones only, minus some. The table lists 250,000 to 350,000 clones, 88% of them singletons. Sample: PBMCs. These receptors were taken from a man aged 25-45 years in good health and CMV-seronegative.

The V gene is TRBV5-8, the J gene TRBJ2-1; tentatively, D is TRBD2 (5 bases). Germline V lookup: CDR1 SGHTS, CDR2 YDEGEE. CDR3 length: 13 residues. Trimming stripped 4 bases from V and 9 bases from J, with 14 bases between. The DNA for the CDR3 is TGTGCCAGCAGCCACACTAGATTCGGTGAGCAGTTCTTC. This translates into CASSHTRFGEQFF.

The rearrangement joins TRBV27 to TRBJ1-2, with TRBD1 matching 8 bases. The germline gives CDR1 MNHEY, CDR2 SMNVEV (reference sequence). Unmatched junction bases numbered 4, after V lost 6 bases and J lost 4 bases. CDR3 length: 13 amino acids. In DNA form, the CDR3 reads TGTGCCAGCAGACTTACAGGGGGCTATGGCTACACCTTC. Protein sequence: CASRLTGGYGYTF.

The chain employs TRBV19 and TRBJ2-1; tentatively, D is TRBD1 (6 bases). The germline CDR1 and CDR2 sequences are LNHDA and SQIVND (reference sequence). The length of the CDR3 is 16 residues. Trimming shortened V by 6 bases and J by 7 bases, and 22 bases separated the two germline ends. The CDR3 protein is CASSILKLTGGNEQFF. In DNA, the CDR3 is TGTGCCAGTAGCATACTTAAATTGACAGGTGGAAATGAGCAGTTCTTC.

This chain connects TRBV7-2 to TRBJ1-1; 11 bases line up with TRBD1. Germline V CDR1 and CDR2: SGHTA, FQGNSA. The CDR3 totals 16 residues. V trimming: 1 base; J trimming: 4 bases; junction bases outside the gene matches: 5. As DNA, the CDR3 is TGTGCCAGCAGCTTAGGTGGACAGGGGGCCGGCACTGAAGCTTTCTTT. It yields the protein CASSLGGQGAGTEAFF.

On this clone: Within the sample, other DNA sequences also encode this same CDR3. The chain is built from TRBV5-4 and TRBJ1-1, with D perhaps matching TRBD1 (5 bases). Trimming cost V 4 bases and J 0 bases, with 10 bases left between them. Germline values: CDR1 SGHNT, CDR2 YYREEE (reference sequence). CDR3 length: 14 amino acids. CDR3 in DNA: TGTGCCAGCAGCCTTGACAGAGTGAACACTGAAGCTTTCTTT. It encodes CASSLDRVNTEAFF. The whole variable domain, filled in from reference TRBV5-4 and TRBJ1-1, reads ETGVTQSPTHLIKTRGQQVTLRCSSQSGHNTVSWYQQALGQGPQFIFQYYREEENGRGNFPPRFSGLQFPNYSSELNVNALELDDSALYLCASSLDRVNTEAFFGQGTRLTVV.

The rearrangement uses TRBV5-4 and TRBJ2-4; tentative D call: TRBD2 (6 bases). Trimming took 3 bases from V and 0 from J, leaving 10 bases between them. CDR3 size: 15 residues. Germline V gene sequence: CDR1 SGHNT, CDR2 YYREEE (reference sequence). The CDR3 sequence: CASSSPGLAKNIQYF. In DNA, the CDR3 is TGTGCCAGCAGCTCGCCGGGACTAGCCAAAAACATTCAGTACTTC.

The chain combines TRBV7-6 with TRBJ2-1; D possibly corresponds to TRBD1 (7 bases). The CDR3 has 15 residues. V lost 2 bases and J lost 4, with 12 bases in between. Germline V gene lookup returns CDR1 SGHVS and CDR2 FNYEAQ. Written as DNA, the CDR3 is TGTGCCAGCAGCTTATCAGGGGGGTCTTACAATGAGCAGTTCTTC. This sequence encodes CASSLSGGSYNEQFF.

For this clone: This sequence is one base from a far larger clone and is likely a read error. Other DNA sequences of this sample code for an identical CDR3. V usage is TRBV7-9 and J usage is TRBJ2-5, with 11 bases identical to TRBD1. The CDR3 consists of 15 residues. Germline CDR1 reads SEHNR; CDR2 reads FQNEAQ (reference sequence). V shed 5 bases and J 5 bases; nucleotides not matched to a gene: 7. The CDR3 sequence is CASSTGTGGRETQYF. CDR3 DNA sequence: TGTGCCAGCAGCACCGGGACAGGGGGTAGGGAGACCCAGTACTTC.

Here the CDR3 DNA reads TGTGCCAGCAGCTTGGGACAGGGGGCAAGTGAGCAGTACTTC. It encodes CASSLGQGASEQYF. The chain links TRBV7-9 to TRBJ2-7; 12 nucleotides match TRBD1. The CDR3 has 14 amino acids. V gave up 3 bases and J gave up 7 bases; unmatched junction bases: 4. The V gene's germline CDR1 is SEHNR and CDR2 FQNEAQ (reference sequence). The full variable domain, in which reference TRBV7-9 and TRBJ2-7 provide the parts outside the CDR3, is DTGVSQNPRHKITKRGQNVTFRCDPISEHNRLYWYRQTLGQGPEFLTYFQNEAQLEKSRLLSDRFSAERPKGSFSTLEIQRTEQGDSAMYLCASSLGQGASEQYFGPGTRLTVT.

V is TRBV2 and J is TRBJ1-2; weak D call: TRBD1 (6 bases). The CDR3 is 14 amino acids. Germline V lookup: CDR1 SNHLY, CDR2 FYNNEI. The V gene lost 6 bases and the J gene lost 3 bases, with 14 bases spanning the gap. CDR3 nucleotides: TGTGCCAGCAGAGAGACAGGCCAGGACTATGGCTACACCTTC. Residues: CASRETGQDYGYTF.

The chain has TRBV5-1 and TRBJ2-5; D unclear. Germline-derived CDR1 and CDR2 are SGHRS and YFSETQ. This CDR3 contains 14 residues. V was trimmed by 1 base and J by 1 base, leaving 8 bases between them. The CDR3 region is CASSLLEVQETQYF. The DNA for the CDR3 is TGCGCCAGCAGCTTGTTAGAAGTCCAAGAGACCCAGTACTTC.

The chain carries TRBV6-5 and TRBJ1-6; TRBD1 matches 7 bases. V lost 0 bases and J lost 5; bases outside the gene matches: 1. Per the germline V gene, CDR1 is MNHEY and CDR2 is SVGAGI. The CDR3 sequence is 15 residues long. In DNA form, the CDR3 reads TGTGCCAGCAGTTACTCCGACAGGGATAATTCACCCCTCCACTTT. It specifies CASSYSDRDNSPLHF.

The J gene is TRBJ2-7, the V gene TRBV9; D may be TRBD2 (6 bases). There are 15 residues in the CDR3. Looked up from germline, CDR1 is SGDLS and CDR2 is YYNGEE. The V and J ends lost 0 bases and 2 bases respectively, with 12 bases between them. The CDR3 reads CASSVEAGTTYEQYF. CDR3 coding DNA: TGTGCCAGCAGCGTAGAGGCGGGGACCACCTACGAGCAGTACTTC.

The rearrangement joins TRBV10-1 to TRBJ1-1, with a weak D call TRBD1 (5 bases). The CDR3 runs to 13 residues. V lost 4 bases to trimming and J lost 8 bases, with 14 bases between them. Germline CDR1 WNHNN, CDR2 SYGVQD (reference sequence). CDR3 amino acids: CASSAGLGLEAFF. CDR3 sequence (DNA): TGCGCCAGCAGTGCAGGGTTGGGCCTAGAAGCTTTCTTT.

The rearrangement joins TRBV29-1 to TRBJ2-5; 7 bases agree with TRBD1. V lost 4 bases, J lost 1 base, and 6 bases stayed unmatched. The germline CDR1 and CDR2 sequences are SQVTM and ANQGSEA. The CDR3 length is 14 residues. The CDR3 nucleotides read TGCAGCGTTGGCGGGTACAGGGGCCAAGAGACCCAGTACTTC. Its translation: CSVGGYRGQETQYF.

The chain employs TRBV15 and TRBJ1-2; perhaps TRBD1 as D (5 bases). Per germline, CDR1 LNHNV and CDR2 YYDKDF (reference sequence). Trimming pared 0 bases from V and 4 bases from J, leaving 18 bases between. The CDR3 contains 17 residues. Written as DNA, the CDR3 is TGTGCCACCAGCAGAGAAGGCGGCAGGGTCAACCTCTATGGCTACACCTTC. Translating it yields CATSREGGRVNLYGYTF.

V is TRBV7-9 and J is TRBJ1-2, with a tentative D call TRBD1 (5 bases). The CDR3 length is 10 residues. V gave up 7 bases and J gave up 14 bases, with 14 bases separating them. Germline assignment: CDR1 SEHNR and CDR2 FQNEAQ (reference sequence). The CDR3 bases are TGTGCCAGCACCGCCACAGGTTATACCTTC. Its translation is CASTATGYTF.